What follows are 30 T cell receptor beta chains derived from one specimen sequenced in a study of PD-L1 blockade in urothelial cancer listed by TCRdb under 2017. Preparation of the library involved the immunoSEQ multiplex PCR assay. Held by TCRdb, this immuneACCESS table contains in-frame sequences only and omits some clones. Under half of the omission traces to an unresolved V gene where checked; the cause of the rest is unknown. The sample profile shows roughly 100,000 clones; under 85% of them were found once. The leading ten clones occupy about 2.2% of the sample. The source material was PBMCs, sampled around atezolizumab (anti-PD-L1) treatment. These receptors were obtained from a man aged 50-60 years with urothelial cancer.

This chain joins TRBV5-1 and TRBJ2-1; TRBD1 is a possible D gene (6 bases). In germline, CDR1 is SGHRS, CDR2 YFSETQ. Deletions cut 1 base from V and 3 bases from J, with 14 bases between. The CDR3 is 16 amino acids. The CDR3 DNA reads TGCGCCAGCAGCTTGTCTTCAGGGGCCGGCTACAATGAGCAGTTCTTC. Encoded protein: CASSLSSGAGYNEQFF. Full variable domain (rest looked up from reference TRBV5-1 and TRBJ2-1): KAGVTQTPRYLIKTRGQQVTLSCSPISGHRSVSWYQQTPGQGLQFLFEYFSETQRNKGNFPGRFSGRQFSNSRSEMNVSTLELGDSALYLCASSLSSGAGYNEQFFGPGTRLTVL.

J is TRBJ1-4 and V is TRBV6-1, with 10 bases fitting TRBD1. Germline V gives CDR1 MNHNS, CDR2 SASEGT. The V segment lost 2 bases and the J segment 6 bases; nucleotides outside the gene matches: 3. The CDR3 totals 15 residues. For the CDR3, the DNA is TGTGCCAGCAGTGAATCGGGACAGGGGCATGAAAAACTGTTTTTT. Encoded protein: CASSESGQGHEKLFF.

The chain employs TRBV30 and TRBJ2-5; 12 bases agree with TRBD2. The trim removed 0 bases at V and 1 base at J, leaving 18 bases unmatched. The CDR3 runs 21 residues. CDR1 is GTSNPN, CDR2 SVGIG, per germline (reference sequence). The CDR3 reads CAWSVRRLAGEGYLFQETQYF. Here the CDR3 DNA reads TGTGCCTGGAGTGTACGTCGACTAGCGGGAGAGGGGTACTTGTTCCAAGAGACCCAGTACTTC.

CDR3 sequence: CASRLAGNTGELFF. The CDR3 DNA is TGTGCCAGTCGACTAGCGGGAAACACCGGGGAGCTGTTTTTT. V gene TRBV19 combines with J gene TRBJ2-2; 11 bases fit TRBD2. CDR3 length: 14 amino acids. Losses at the gene ends were 8 bases for V and 2 bases for J; bases not matched to a gene: 1. CDR1 is LNHDA and CDR2 is SQIVND in the germline V gene (reference sequence).

The genes are TRBV30 and TRBJ1-2, with 8 bases aligning to TRBD1. Germline CDR1 is GTSNPN and CDR2 is SVGIG (reference sequence). The CDR3 extends over 14 amino acids. Trimming took 1 base from V and 7 from J; bases not matched to a gene: 8. This CDR3 reads CAWSGGQGFFGYTF. The CDR3 DNA is TGTGCCTGGAGTGGAGGACAGGGATTCTTTGGCTACACCTTC. Full variable domain (rest looked up from reference TRBV30 and TRBJ1-2): SQTIHQWPATLVQPVGSPLSLECTVEGTSNPNLYWYRQAAGRGLQLLFYSVGIGQISSEVPQNLSASRPQDRQFILSSKKLLLSDSGFYLCAWSGGQGFFGYTFGSGTRLTVV.

The CDR3 region has the DNA TGTGCCAGCAGTGTGAACAGGGGGCTTGGGACTGAAGCTTTCTTT. Protein product: CASSVNRGLGTEAFF. V is TRBV14 and J is TRBJ1-1, with 9 positions matching TRBD1. CDR1 is SGHDN, CDR2 FVKESK, per germline. The CDR3 length is 15 residues. Trimming removed 6 bases from V and 5 bases from J; junction bases left unmatched: 10.

The V call is TRBV9, the J call TRBJ2-3; 12 nucleotides match TRBD2. Germline trimming cut 0 bases from V and 4 bases from J; bases unmatched to any gene: 6. Per the germline V gene, CDR1 is SGDLS and CDR2 is YYNGEE. This CDR3 spans 17 amino acids. The DNA of the CDR3 is TGTGCCAGCAGCGTAGTCCCTAGCGGGAGGGGCGCAGATACGCAGTATTTT. This codes for CASSVVPSGRGADTQYF.

The V gene is TRBV7-8, the J gene TRBJ1-2; 7 nucleotides align to TRBD1. V was pared by 4 bases and J by 7 bases, with 12 bases of the junction left unmatched. Per germline, CDR1 SGHVS and CDR2 FQNEAQ. This CDR3 has 15 amino acids. This chain's CDR3 is CASSSNEQGLRGYTF. The CDR3, as DNA: TGTGCCAGCAGCTCGAACGAACAGGGGTTGCGTGGCTACACCTTC.

There are a few counts of this clone. The rearrangement uses TRBV7-2 and TRBJ2-3; 11 bases map to TRBD2. This CDR3 comprises 16 residues. Per the germline V gene, CDR1 is SGHTA and CDR2 is FQGNSA. With V trimmed by 0 bases and J by 1 base, 0 bases remained unmatched. CDR3 loop: CASSLASGGGTDTQYF. The CDR3 DNA reads as TGTGCCAGCAGCTTAGCTAGCGGGGGGGGCACAGATACGCAGTATTTT.

V and J are TRBV11-2 and TRBJ1-2, with TRBD1 matching over 7 bases. The CDR3 length is 16 residues. The trim removed 5 bases at V and 4 bases at J, leaving 13 bases unmatched. Germline-derived CDR1 and CDR2 are SGHAT and FQNNGV. The CDR3 loop is CASSPAGQVISYGYTF. The CDR3, as DNA: TGTGCCAGCAGCCCGGCCGGACAGGTGATTTCCTATGGCTACACCTTC.

The genes are TRBV15 and TRBJ1-5; 7 bases align to TRBD1. The V and J ends lost 3 bases and 0 bases, in that order; junction bases with no gene match: 8. Germline CDR1 reads LNHNV; CDR2 reads YYDKDF (reference sequence). The CDR3 covers 17 residues. The CDR3 DNA reads as TGTGCCACCAGCAGTAAAAGGACAGGCTATAGCAATCAGCCCCAGCATTTT. The encoded protein is CATSSKRTGYSNQPQHF.

The chain is built from TRBV12-5 and TRBJ2-7, with D unresolved. Trimming took off 1 base at V and 0 bases at J, with 19 bases between the two ends. Germline V gene lookup returns CDR1 LGHNT and CDR2 FRNRAP. The CDR3 is 18 residues long. The CDR3 DNA sequence: TGTGCTAGTGGTTTGGGGCGTACAGTCTCCTCCCCCTCCTACGAGCAGTACTTC. Its translation is CASGLGRTVSSPSYEQYF. The whole variable domain, filled in from reference TRBV12-5 and TRBJ2-7, reads DARVTQTPRHKVTEMGQEVTMRCQPILGHNTVFWYRQTMMQGLELLAYFRNRAPLDDSGMPKDRFSAEMPDATLATLKIQPSEPRDSAVYFCASGLGRTVSSPSYEQYFGPGTRLTVT.

This chain connects TRBV7-3 to TRBJ2-3; 9 nucleotides match TRBD2. CDR1 and CDR2 from the germline V gene are SGHTA and FQGTGA. The CDR3 is 16 amino acids. The ends lost 2 bases at V and 1 base at J; junction bases unmatched: 4. The CDR3 reads CASSLLGGGGTDTQYF. The CDR3 coding sequence is TGTGCCAGCAGCTTATTAGGCGGGGGGGGCACAGATACGCAGTATTTT.

The chain joins TRBV7-6 to TRBJ1-1; 8 bases match TRBD1. Germline V gene sequence: CDR1 SGHVS, CDR2 FNYEAQ. The V and J ends lost 6 bases and 1 base, in that order; junction bases with no gene match: 13. CDR3 length: 17 residues. CDR3 in amino acids: CASSSQGAGVSNTEAFF. DNA for the CDR3: TGTGCCAGCAGTTCGCAGGGGGCGGGAGTGTCGAACACTGAAGCTTTCTTT. Using reference TRBV7-6 and TRBJ1-1 for the parts outside the CDR3, the full variable domain is GAGVSQSPRYKVTKRGQDVALRCDPISGHVSLYWYRQALGQGPEFLTYFNYEAQQDKSGLPNDRFSAERPEGSISTLTIQRTEQRDSAMYRCASSSQGAGVSNTEAFFGQGTRLTVV.

The chain combines TRBV7-6 with TRBJ2-7; 10 positions agree with TRBD2. The trim removed 1 base at V and 7 bases at J, leaving 7 bases unmatched. Germline V lookup: CDR1 SGHVS, CDR2 FNYEAQ. CDR3 length: 15 residues. The CDR3 DNA follows: TGTGCCAGCAGCTTAGGAGCGGGGGGGGCTGGGGAGCAGTACTTC. Its translation is CASSLGAGGAGEQYF.

This chain links TRBV27 with TRBJ2-5; no clear D gene. Trimming cost V 6 bases and J 5 bases, with 16 bases left between them. The CDR3 is made up of 14 amino acids. CDR1 and CDR2 from the germline V gene are MNHEY and SMNVEV (reference sequence). As DNA, the CDR3 is TGTGCCAGCAGAGCTCTAGACCCCCGGGAGACCCAGTACTTC. Its translation: CASRALDPRETQYF.

This chain's CDR3 is CASSYDRRENTQYF. The CDR3 nucleotides are TGTGCCAGCAGTTACGACCGCAGGGAAAATACGCAGTATTTT. The rearrangement uses TRBV6-5 and TRBJ2-3; D is perhaps TRBD1 (5 bases). Germline V gene sequence: CDR1 MNHEY, CDR2 SVGAGI. V was shortened by 2 bases and J by 7 bases, with 13 bases between the two germline ends. The length of the CDR3 is 14 residues.

As to this clone: Because the CDR3 is missing its conserved closing phenylalanine or tryptophan, this is likely a read error. The limits of the CDR3 on the DNA are not certain, so only TCRdb's listed CDR3 is given. V gene TRBV2 combines with J gene TRBJ2-7; the tabulated D call, TRBD2, remains unverified against the DNA. In germline, CDR1 is SNHLY, CDR2 FYNNEI. Counting both end residues, the CDR3 totals 13 amino acids. This CDR3 is CASSELLTSGPFL.

This clone was seen a few times. V usage is TRBV4-1 and J usage is TRBJ1-6, with 9 bases matching TRBD1. CDR1 and CDR2 (germline): MGHRA, YSYEKL. There are 16 residues in the CDR3. The trim removed 2 bases at V and 10 bases at J, leaving 9 bases unmatched. CDR3 region: CASSQFPRDRVSPLHF. The DNA of the CDR3 is TGCGCCAGCAGCCAATTCCCCCGGGACAGGGTCTCACCCCTCCACTTT.

This chain connects TRBV30 to TRBJ2-7; TRBD1 agrees at 9 bases. CDR3 length: 14 amino acids. The germline V gene encodes CDR1 GTSNPN and CDR2 SVGIG (reference sequence). The junction had 10 bases not matched to a gene; V was cut back by 5 bases and J by 5 bases. CDR3 sequence (DNA): TGTGCCTGGGGGGCCGGGACAGGGTTTGACGAGCAGTACTTC. This translates into CAWGAGTGFDEQYF. Drawing the rest from reference TRBV30 and TRBJ2-7, the complete variable domain is SQTIHQWPATLVQPVGSPLSLECTVEGTSNPNLYWYRQAAGRGLQLLFYSVGIGQISSEVPQNLSASRPQDRQFILSSKKLLLSDSGFYLCAWGAGTGFDEQYFGPGTRLTVT.

This rearrangement joins TRBV30 to TRBJ1-1; D gene uncertain. Germline V gene lookup returns CDR1 GTSNPN and CDR2 SVGIG (reference sequence). The CDR3 totals 14 residues. The V gene lost 3 bases and the J gene lost 1 base, with 12 bases spanning the gap. CDR3 amino acids: CAWREVFPNTEAFF. Written as DNA, the CDR3 is TGTGCCTGGAGAGAGGTGTTCCCGAACACTGAAGCTTTCTTT.

The V and J genes are TRBV5-1 and TRBJ2-5, with TRBD2 as a possible D gene (7 bases). The V and J ends lost 1 base and 5 bases respectively, with 15 bases between them. The CDR3 is 15 amino acids. Per germline, CDR1 SGHRS and CDR2 YFSETQ. The CDR3 region is CASSLNPGEGETQYF. The CDR3 nucleotides read TGCGCCAGCAGCTTGAATCCAGGGGAGGGGGAGACCCAGTACTTC.

The chain combines TRBV7-3 with TRBJ2-1; 8 bases fit TRBD2. There are 17 residues in the CDR3. V was pared by 0 bases and J by 7 bases, with 11 bases of the junction left unmatched. Germline assignment: CDR1 SGHTA and CDR2 FQGTGA. CDR3 DNA: TGTGCCAGCAGCTTAACTCCCCCGGGAGGGCCGTTTAATGAGCAGTTCTTC. Translated: CASSLTPPGGPFNEQFF.

The gene calls are TRBV9 and TRBJ2-1, with D tentatively TRBD2 (6 bases). V dropped 0 bases and J dropped 7 bases, with 11 bases sitting between them. The germline gives CDR1 SGDLS, CDR2 YYNGEE. The CDR3 is 14 residues long. CDR3 sequence reads: CASSVEDGGNEQFF. CDR3 DNA sequence: TGTGCCAGCAGCGTAGAGGACGGAGGGAATGAGCAGTTCTTC.

V and J are TRBV5-6 and TRBJ2-1; maybe TRBD2 (6 bases). The CDR3 consists of 16 residues. Germline lookup yields CDR1 SGHDT and CDR2 YYEEEE. Trimming shortened V by 0 bases and J by 7 bases, and 17 bases separated the two germline ends. CDR3 protein: CASSLVIADMGNEQFF. CDR3 DNA sequence: TGTGCCAGCAGCTTGGTAATAGCGGACATGGGAAATGAGCAGTTCTTC.

The chain employs TRBV28 and TRBJ2-5; perhaps TRBD2 as D (5 bases). V was clipped by 2 bases and J by 2 bases, with 15 bases between them. The CDR3 is 16 amino acids. CDR1 and CDR2 (germline): MDHEN, SYDVKM. CDR3 protein: CASSLRSGRDQETQYF. The CDR3 nucleotides are TGTGCCAGCAGTTTAAGGTCGGGTCGGGATCAAGAGACCCAGTACTTC.

The chain recombines TRBV7-9 with TRBJ1-1, with D possibly TRBD1 on 6 matching bases. The V gene lost 5 bases and the J gene lost 1 base, with 17 bases spanning the gap. Germline lookup yields CDR1 SEHNR and CDR2 FQNEAQ (reference sequence). The CDR3 covers 16 residues. The CDR3 DNA reads TGTGCCAGCAGCGTAAATCAGGGGCGGGCGAACACTGAAGCTTTCTTT. Its translation is CASSVNQGRANTEAFF.

Regarding this clone: The junction and the germline gene differ at one end; a read error may be behind it. The chain joins TRBV7-7 to TRBJ2-7; 8 nucleotides line up with TRBD1. The CDR3 extends over 14 amino acids. Germline-derived CDR1 and CDR2 are SSHAT and FNYEAQ (reference sequence). The CDR3 DNA sequence: TGTGCTAGCAGCCCATCGACAGGGGCGTACGAGCAGTACTTC. Its translation: CASSPSTGAYEQYF.

This chain connects TRBV28 to TRBJ2-7, with 7 bases fitting TRBD2. The CDR3 has 15 residues. The V gene end was trimmed by 6 bases and the J gene end by 1 base; junction bases not matched to a gene: 9. CDR1 is MDHEN and CDR2 is SYDVKM in the germline V gene. The CDR3 region is CASSRHRTSSYEQYF. For the CDR3, the DNA is TGTGCCAGCAGCCGACACAGGACTAGTTCCTACGAGCAGTACTTC.

The chain employs TRBV5-1 and TRBJ2-5, with a possible D match to TRBD1 (5 bases). The CDR3 has 12 residues. CDR1 is SGHRS and CDR2 is YFSETQ in the germline V gene. V lost 4 bases to trimming and J lost 4 bases, with 8 bases between them. CDR3 protein: CASSQGRETQYF. CDR3 sequence (DNA): TGCGCCAGCAGCCAGGGCCGAGAGACCCAGTACTTC.